This passage covers 19 T cell receptor beta chains from one sample sequenced in a study of blood T cell repertoires in COVID-19. Clones were read by immunoSEQ multiplex PCR, and TCRdb kept only the in-frame ones, dropping some. There are some 30,000 clones in the sample; about 88% occur only once, and 8.4% lies in the top ten. Sequencing input: peripheral blood. Receptor source: a man between 65 and 85 years old with active or convalescent COVID-19.

This clone has just one count. The gene calls are TRBV4-3 and TRBJ2-2; a weak D match, TRBD1 (6 bases). Germline V gives CDR1 LGHNA, CDR2 YSLEER. CDR3 length equals 15 residues. The V end was cut by 2 bases, the J end by 2 bases, with 9 bases between. CDR3 nucleotide sequence: TGCGCCAGCAGCCAATCGGGACACAACACCGGGGAGCTGTTTTTT. Encoded protein: CASSQSGHNTGELFF.

This sequence joins TRBV5-1 and TRBJ2-1; D possibly corresponds to TRBD2 (6 bases). The germline V and J ends were trimmed by 6 bases and 0 bases, with 13 bases remaining between them. The germline V gene has CDR1 SGHRS and CDR2 YFSETQ. The CDR3 spans 15 residues. In DNA, the CDR3 is TGCGCCAGCAAAGCGGGTCCGGACTCCTACAATGAGCAGTTCTTC. Translating gives CASKAGPDSYNEQFF. Together with reference TRBV5-1 and TRBJ2-1, the CDR3 gives the full variable domain: KAGVTQTPRYLIKTRGQQVTLSCSPISGHRSVSWYQQTPGQGLQFLFEYFSETQRNKGNFPGRFSGRQFSNSRSEMNVSTLELGDSALYLCASKAGPDSYNEQFFGPGTRLTVL.

The chain combines TRBV9 with TRBJ2-2; 9 positions agree with TRBD2. J lost 2 bases, V lost 3 bases, and 8 bases had no gene match. Germline assignment: CDR1 SGDLS and CDR2 YYNGEE. The length of the CDR3 is 17 residues. CDR3 coding DNA: TGTGCCAGCAGCGGAGGGAGTAGCGGGGGAAACACCGGGGAGCTGTTTTTT. This gives the protein CASSGGSSGGNTGELFF.

J is TRBJ1-6 and V is TRBV11-3; possible D gene TRBD1, 5 bases. There are 17 residues in the CDR3. Germline V gene sequence: CDR1 SGHNT, CDR2 YENEEA. V shed 5 bases and J shed 3 bases, with 17 bases lying between them. The DNA for the CDR3 is TGTGCCAGCAGCCCCTACACGTCCAGGGTCTATAATTCACCCCTCCACTTT. Translated: CASSPYTSRVYNSPLHF.

The chain joins TRBV7-2 to TRBJ1-3; D might be TRBD1 (5 bases). Germline V lookup: CDR1 SGHTA, CDR2 FQGNSA. The CDR3 extends over 14 amino acids. V lost 7 bases to trimming and J lost 2 bases, with 12 bases between them. The CDR3 nucleotides are TGTGCCAGCACAGCCCTGACAGCTGGAAACACCATATATTTT. Its protein product is CASTALTAGNTIYF.

The rearrangement uses TRBV7-2 and TRBJ2-3; 8 nucleotides line up with TRBD2. The germline CDR1 and CDR2 sequences are SGHTA and FQGNSA. The CDR3 is made up of 14 amino acids. Germline trimming cut 5 bases from V and 4 bases from J; bases unmatched to any gene: 5. The CDR3 loop reads CASSTTLAADTQYF. Here the CDR3 DNA reads TGTGCCAGCAGCACCACACTAGCGGCAGATACGCAGTATTTT.

This chain joins TRBV2 and TRBJ1-1; 9 bases map to TRBD1. J gave up 1 base and V 10 bases, and 7 bases lay outside the gene matches. This CDR3 region has 14 residues. The V gene's germline CDR1 is SNHLY and CDR2 FYNNEI. The DNA of the CDR3 is TGTGCCAACGACAGGGGGATGACGAACACTGAAGCTTTCTTT. It translates to CANDRGMTNTEAFF.

This chain links TRBV6-2 or TRBV6-3 with TRBJ1-1, with a weak D call TRBD1 (5 bases). Germline loops: CDR1 MNHEY, CDR2 SVGEGT. The CDR3 consists of 13 residues. The V and J ends lost 5 bases and 4 bases respectively, with 11 bases between them. The CDR3 DNA reads as TGTGCCAGCAGTCTCAGGGTGATCACTGAAGCTTTCTTT. This sequence encodes CASSLRVITEAFF.

This chain uses TRBV6-5 with TRBJ1-3; D perhaps matches TRBD1 (5 bases). The V end lost 11 bases, the J end lost 2 bases, and 10 bases lay between the germline ends. The CDR3 is made up of 12 amino acids. Looked up from germline, CDR1 is MNHEY and CDR2 is SVGAGI. The CDR3 loop reads CASGGAGNTIYF. In DNA form, the CDR3 reads TGTGCCTCGGGGGGGGCTGGAAACACCATATATTTT.

This chain links TRBV7-9 with TRBJ1-2, with a possible D match to TRBD1 (6 bases). Germline V CDR1 and CDR2: SEHNR, FQNEAQ (reference sequence). CDR3 size: 15 residues. Trimming took off 5 bases at V and 8 bases at J, with 21 bases between the two ends. The CDR3 bases are TGTGCCAGCAGCCCCTCGGGGTCAGGGGATAAGGGCTACACCTTC. Protein product: CASSPSGSGDKGYTF.

The genes are TRBV18 and TRBJ1-2; a possible D gene is TRBD1 (5 bases). With 4 bases removed from V and 3 bases from J, the gap between germline ends came to 12 bases. This CDR3 is built from 14 residues. CDR1 is KGHSH and CDR2 is LQKENI in the germline V gene. The CDR3, as DNA: TGTGCCAGCTCACGGGGGGATTCGGACTATGGCTACACCTTC. As protein: CASSRGDSDYGYTF.

The CDR3: CASSLAGSSGYTF. The CDR3 DNA sequence: TGTGCCAGCAGCTTAGCAGGGTCCAGCGGCTACACCTTC. The rearrangement joins TRBV11-2 to TRBJ1-2; D is perhaps TRBD1 (5 bases). This CDR3 has 13 amino acids. V was pared by 1 base and J by 8 bases, with 11 bases between. In germline, CDR1 is SGHAT, CDR2 FQNNGV.

This clone was seen more than once but under ten times. The chain couples TRBV15 to TRBJ1-1; weak D call: TRBD1 (6 bases). Trimming stripped 4 bases from V and 1 base from J, with 10 bases between. From germline, CDR1 is LNHNV and CDR2 YYDKDF (reference sequence). The CDR3 has 14 amino acids. The CDR3 DNA is TGTGCCACCAGCATCCTACAGGGGAACACTGAAGCTTTCTTT. Translation gives CATSILQGNTEAFF.

This sequence joins TRBV15 and TRBJ1-2; no reliable D call. The CDR3 loop spans 12 amino acids. The V gene's germline CDR1 is LNHNV and CDR2 YYDKDF (reference sequence). V lost 1 base to trimming and J lost 6 bases, with 6 bases between them. As DNA, the CDR3 is TGTGCCACCAGCAGAGGAGGAGATGGCTACACCTTC. Translation: CATSRGGDGYTF. Complete variable domain (other parts from reference TRBV15 and TRBJ1-2): DAMVIQNPRYQVTQFGKPVTLSCSQTLNHNVMYWYQQKSSQAPKLLFHYYDKDFNNEADTPDNFQSRRPNTSFCFLDIRSPGLGDTAMYLCATSRGGDGYTFGSGTRLTVV.

V usage is TRBV28 and J usage is TRBJ1-1; perhaps TRBD1 as D (5 bases). The V and J ends lost 4 bases and 11 bases respectively, with 20 bases between them. This CDR3 region has 14 residues. Per germline, CDR1 MDHEN and CDR2 SYDVKM. CDR3 amino acids: CASSSRYGRGGAFF. The CDR3 DNA reads TGTGCCAGCAGTTCCCGATACGGGAGGGGTGGGGCTTTCTTT.

The CDR3 DNA is TGTGCCAGCATTCGAGGGGGGGCAAACGTTCCTGAAGCTTTCTTT. This translates into CASIRGGANVPEAFF. The chain recombines TRBV6-5 with TRBJ1-1; D may be TRBD1 (6 bases). This CDR3 spans 15 amino acids. Trimming took off 7 bases at V and 6 bases at J, with 21 bases between the two ends. Germline V gene data show CDR1 as MNHEY and CDR2 as SVGAGI.

V usage is TRBV11-2 and J usage is TRBJ2-3; D is unresolved. Germline V gene sequence: CDR1 SGHAT, CDR2 FQNNGV. V dropped 1 base and J dropped 1 base, with 6 bases sitting between them. The CDR3 is made up of 14 amino acids. CDR3 in amino acids: CASSLGVGTDTQYF. The CDR3 DNA reads as TGTGCCAGCAGCTTAGGTGTCGGCACAGATACGCAGTATTTT.

The CDR3 sequence: CASSSARGPEHF. The CDR3 DNA reads as TGTGCCAGCAGCTCAGCTAGGGGGCCTGAGCATTTT. The V call is TRBV5-4, the J call TRBJ1-5; 7 bases agree with TRBD1. The CDR3 is made up of 12 amino acids. Germline V CDR1 and CDR2: SGHNT, YYREEE (reference sequence). Unmatched junction bases numbered 8, after V lost 3 bases and J lost 14 bases.

The chain uses TRBV24-1 and TRBJ1-2; 9 nucleotides align to TRBD1. The V gene's germline CDR1 is KGHDR and CDR2 SFDVKD. V was pared by 4 bases and J by 7 bases, with 9 bases of the junction left unmatched. The CDR3 has 15 amino acids. CDR3 sequence reads: CATSDPNRGHAGYTF. CDR3 coding DNA: TGTGCCACCAGTGACCCCAACAGGGGGCACGCTGGCTACACCTTC.